This T cell receptor beta chain was captured in a study of T-cell reconstitution after alpha-beta-depleted transplantation in children. Using unique molecular identifiers, the investigators prepared the TCRbeta library. TCRdb reanalysed the PCR reads using MiXCR and keeps one entry per CDR3 protein. The table records 200,000 or so distinct CDR3 sequences, 6.6% of them present only once. Findings and limits, study-wide: At around two months after transplant, the alpha-beta T cells were reportedly derived from several hundred expanded clones that came from non-depleted graft cells.

This clonotype was seen repeatedly, ten times or more. The antigen is undetermined. The CDR3 spans 15 residues. J lost 8 bases, V lost 6 bases, and 5 bases had no gene match. CDR1 and CDR2 (germline): MDHEN, SYDVKM. The chain combines TRBV28 with TRBJ2-1; TRBD2 matches at 15 bases. This specimen consisted of PBMCs, obtained before TCRalphabeta/CD19-depleted stem cell transplant. The receptor was isolated from a boy between 2 and 10 years old with acute lymphoblastic leukemia, due to receive a stem cell transplant. CDR3 residues: CASSSGLAGGHEQFF. The CDR3 DNA sequence: TGTGCCAGCAGCTCCGGACTAGCGGGAGGGCATGAGCAGTTCTTC.